These T cell receptor beta chains were read from a single sample in a study of blood T cell repertoires in COVID-19. The method was immunoSEQ multiplex PCR; TCRdb's version includes in-frame clones alone and lacks a portion of them. Of 250,000 to 350,000 clones listed, around 90% were seen once; the top ten hold 2.2%. Sample: peripheral blood. The receptors were gathered from a woman aged 45-65 years who had recovered from COVID-19. The CDR3 runs from the conserved cysteine through the conserved F or W. D genes are given only for firm matches. Not every row has a clone size; where given, it reads once, few, many or a size class.

.,TRBJ2-2,TRBV5-1,.,TGCGCCAGCAGCTTGTTTACGTTAGGAGGCGGGGAGCTGTTTTTT,CASSLFTLGGGELFF
TRBD1,TRBJ1-2,TRBV5-4,.,TGTGCCAGCAGCTTACGGGACAGCTACTATGGCTACACCTTC,CASSLRDSYYGYTF
TRBD1,TRBJ1-2,TRBV6-5,.,TGTGCCAGCAGTCTGGGACAGGGGAACTATGGCTACACCTTC,CASSLGQGNYGYTF
.,TRBJ1-5,TRBV10-3,.,TGTGCCATCAGTGAGAACCGGGGTAATCAGCCCCAGCATTTT,CAISENRGNQPQHF
TRBD2,TRBJ2-1,TRBV6-5,.,TGTGCCGGATCGAGCGGGGGCCACGGGAATGAGCAGTTCTTC,CAGSSGGHGNEQFF
.,TRBJ1-1,TRBV7-9,.,TGTGCCAGCCGGGGAATTACGGACACTGAAGCTTTCTTT,CASRGITDTEAFF
TRBD1,TRBJ2-7,TRBV3-1/TRBV3-2,.,TGTGCCAGCAGCCAGGCGGACAGGGCCCCCTGGGGGTACTTC,CASSQADRAPWGYF
.,TRBJ1-1,TRBV19,.,TGTGCCAGTAGTCAAAGACTGACGAACACTGAAGCTTTCTTT,CASSQRLTNTEAFF
.,TRBJ1-2,TRBV18,.,TGTGCCAGCTCACCAGCACAGATCTATGGCTACACCTTC,CASSPAQIYGYTF
TRBD1,TRBJ1-4,TRBV4-1,.,TGCGCCAGCAGCCCGGGACAGGGTACGACTAATGAAAAACTGTTTTTT,CASSPGQGTTNEKLFF
.,TRBJ1-2,TRBV10-3,.,TGTGCCATCACAGACAGGCCTCAAAAAAACCACTATGGCTACACCTTC,CAITDRPQKNHYGYTF
.,TRBJ2-2,TRBV9,.,TGTGCCAGCAGCGTCCGGGTTGCACCGGGGGAGCTGTTTTTT,CASSVRVAPGELFF
.,TRBJ2-1,TRBV19,.,TGTGCCAGTAGTCCCGGACTCTCGAATGAGCAGTTCTTC,CASSPGLSNEQFF
.,TRBJ1-1,TRBV5-1,.,TGCGCCAGCAGCGACGGACGGACAGAGAACACTGAAGCTTTCTTT,CASSDGRTENTEAFF
.,TRBJ1-4,TRBV11-2,.,TGTGCCAGCAGCTTAAAGCGTGAAACTAATGAAAAACTGTTTTTT,CASSLKRETNEKLFF
.,TRBJ2-7,TRBV6-1,.,TGTGCCAGCAGTGAAGCCGGCTGGGGCAGCTCCTACGAGCAGTACTTC,CASSEAGWGSSYEQYF
.,TRBJ1-2,TRBV5-6,.,TGTGCCAGCAGCTTGGGTCTGCGGGGCCGCTCCTGGGGCTACACCTTC,CASSLGLRGRSWGYTF
TRBD2,TRBJ2-1,TRBV7-3,.,TGTGCCAGCAGCTTATCAGCGGGAAGTCCCTATGAGCAGTTCTTC,CASSLSAGSPYEQFF
.,TRBJ1-1,TRBV4-3,.,TGCGCCAGCAGCCAAGATCGTTTGTGGGCTTACACTGAAGCTTTCTTT,CASSQDRLWAYTEAFF
.,TRBJ2-2,TRBV19,.,TGTGCCAGTAGTATAGGTTCTCGGAACACCGGGGAGCTGTTTTTT,CASSIGSRNTGELFF
TRBD1,TRBJ2-5,TRBV5-4,.,TGTGCCAGCAGACGACAGGGGGCAGAGACCCAGTACTTC,CASRRQGAETQYF
.,TRBJ1-2,TRBV4-3,.,TGCGCCAGCAGCCAAGACTCTGGAGGTCAGATGAACTATGGCTACACCTTC,CASSQDSGGQMNYGYTF
TRBD1,TRBJ2-7,TRBV7-3,.,TGTGCCAGCAGCTTACGACAGGGTTACGAGCAGTACTTC,CASSLRQGYEQYF
TRBD1,TRBJ1-2,TRBV5-8,.,TGTGCCAGCAGCCTAGGACAGGGGCGAATCTTCTATGGCTACACCTTC,CASSLGQGRIFYGYTF
TRBD1,TRBJ1-2,TRBV7-9,.,TGTGCCAGCAGCGATCCGGACAGGCGGTGGGGCTACACCTTC,CASSDPDRRWGYTF
.,TRBJ2-5,TRBV9,.,TGTGCCAGCTCCAGGGCCGAGGAGACCCAGTACTTC,CASSRAEETQYF
TRBD1,TRBJ2-3,TRBV28,.,TGTGCCAGCAGTTTATTAGCTCCGGGACAGATAACAGATACGCAGTATTTT,CASSLLAPGQITDTQYF
TRBD1,TRBJ1-2,TRBV2,.,TGTGCCAGCGGGAGCAGGGGGTTCTATGGCTACACCTTC,CASGSRGFYGYTF
TRBD1,TRBJ1-5,TRBV7-2,.,TGTGCCAGCAACCCAGGGACAGGGCCCTACCTCAATCAGCCCCAGCATTTT,CASNPGTGPYLNQPQHF
TRBD1,TRBJ1-1,TRBV5-1,.,TGCGCCAGCAGCGTTATGGGACAGGGGCTGAACACTGAAGCTTTCTTT,CASSVMGQGLNTEAFF
.,TRBJ2-2,TRBV7-3,.,TGTGCCAGCAGCCTCTCAAGGAGTATCACCGGGGAGCTGTTTTTT,CASSLSRSITGELFF
.,TRBJ1-2,TRBV7-9,once,TGTGCCAGCAGCTTAAAGAAGAGAGGGCAGCCCGTAAAGGATGGCTACACCTTC,CASSLKKRGQPVKDGYTF
.,TRBJ2-1,TRBV13,.,TGTGCCAGCAGCGTACAGGTGGGGAATGAGCAGTTCTTC,CASSVQVGNEQFF
.,TRBJ2-7,TRBV3-1/TRBV3-2,.,TGTGCCAGCAGCCGGGACTTCCCCTCCTACGAGCAGTACTTC,CASSRDFPSYEQYF
TRBD1,TRBJ1-5,TRBV5-1,.,TGCGCCAGCAGCTTGAACGGACAGGGTAGCAATCAGCCCCAGCATTTT,CASSLNGQGSNQPQHF
TRBD1,TRBJ1-6,TRBV7-9,.,TGTGCCAGCAATGGAGGGGGCTACTATTCACCCCTCCACTTT,CASNGGGYYSPLHF
.,TRBJ1-5,TRBV28,few,TGTGCCAGCAGTTCAGGGGCTGATCAGCCCCAGCATTTT,CASSSGADQPQHF
.,TRBJ2-1,TRBV7-2,.,TGTGCCAGCAGCTTAGTGGGTCGGGGGCAGTTCTTC,CASSLVGRGQFF
TRBD1,TRBJ1-2,TRBV30,once,TGTGCCTGGAGTTTCCCGGGACAGAATAACTATGGCTACACCTTC,CAWSFPGQNNYGYTF
TRBD2,TRBJ2-1,TRBV7-3,.,TGTGCCAGCAGCTTAAGTCTAGCGGGTTACAATGAGCAGTTCTTC,CASSLSLAGYNEQFF
.,TRBJ2-1,TRBV9,.,TGTGCCAGCAGCGTATGGGACTCGAGCTCCTACAATGAGCAGTTCTTC,CASSVWDSSSYNEQFF
TRBD1,TRBJ1-2,TRBV29-1,.,TGCAGCGATCAGGACAGGGGGAGAAATTATGGCTACACCTTC,CSDQDRGRNYGYTF
TRBD1,TRBJ1-5,TRBV7-2,.,TGTGCCAGCAGCCCGGGACAGGGACATTATCAGCCCCAGCATTTT,CASSPGQGHYQPQHF
.,TRBJ2-5,TRBV11-1,.,TGTGCCAGCAGCTTTTGGAGAGCAGAGACCCAGTACTTC,CASSFWRAETQYF
.,TRBJ1-1,TRBV6-5,.,TGTGCCAGCAGTTACTCGCAGGGCTTGGCTGAAGCTTTCTTT,CASSYSQGLAEAFF
TRBD1,TRBJ1-1,TRBV5-1,few,TGCGCCAGCAGCTTGGGCCTGAGGGCGGGACAGGGGCTGAACACTGAAGCTTTCTTT,CASSLGLRAGQGLNTEAFF
TRBD1,TRBJ1-2,TRBV7-9,.,TGTGCCAGCAGCTTAGACAGGGGGCGCGATGGCTACACCTTC,CASSLDRGRDGYTF
.,TRBJ1-3,TRBV4-3,.,TGCGCCAGCAGCCAACTGGGGGGTTTAGGAAACACCATATATTTT,CASSQLGGLGNTIYF
.,TRBJ2-1,TRBV7-7,.,TGTGCTAGCAGCGCAGATTACGGGACAAACTACAATGAGCAGTTCTTC,CASSADYGTNYNEQFF
TRBD2,TRBJ2-7,TRBV6-5,.,TGTGCCAGCAGTCTGGGACTAGCGGAGGACGAGCAGTACTTC,CASSLGLAEDEQYF
.,TRBJ1-6,TRBV5-4,.,TGTGCCAGCAGCTTGGAACTCCTTAATTCACCCCTCCACTTT,CASSLELLNSPLHF
TRBD1,TRBJ1-2,TRBV30,.,TGTGCCTGCTCCCGGGACAGTGATTTCAACTATGGCTACACCTTC,CACSRDSDFNYGYTF
TRBD2,TRBJ2-7,TRBV5-1,.,TGCGCCAGCAGCTTGTCGGGAGGGGGTGGCTACGAGCAGTACTTC,CASSLSGGGGYEQYF
.,TRBJ2-1,TRBV9,.,TGTGCCAGCAGCGTAAGTCGAGCCAACAATGAGCAGTTCTTC,CASSVSRANNEQFF
.,TRBJ2-5,TRBV28,once,TGTGCCAGTCACCTCGTGGGCCACCAAGAGACCCAGTACTTC,CASHLVGHQETQYF
.,TRBJ1-5,TRBV28,.,TGTGCCAGCAGAGGCGGGGTGGAACAGCCCCAGCATTTT,CASRGGVEQPQHF
.,TRBJ1-4,TRBV6-1,.,TGTGCCAGCAGTGAACCCAGGACTCCAACTAATGAAAAACTGTTTTTT,CASSEPRTPTNEKLFF
.,TRBJ2-1,TRBV11-1,.,TGTGCCAGCAGCTTAGGAGGGGGGGCGGTCTACAATGAGCAGTTCTTC,CASSLGGGAVYNEQFF
.,TRBJ1-1,TRBV6-5,.,TGTGCCAGCAGTAAGCACAGCCAGTTTAACACTGAAGCTTTCTTT,CASSKHSQFNTEAFF